The TCR beta chain under discussion was sequenced for a study of post-analysis software for immune sequencing data. Overall study results and limits: There was significantly lower normalized Chao1 diversity in multiple sclerosis patients than in controls. Five or six TRBV segments were more frequent in patients than controls; TRBV5-6, TRBV5-1 and TRBV20-1 belonged to this group.

Unique molecular identifiers were carried by the TCR beta cDNA libraries. Via MiXCR, TCRdb re-called the PCR reads, giving one row per CDR3 protein. The repertoire includes around 200,000 distinct CDR3 sequences, 29% of them detected once, and 3.4% sits in the top ten. This CDR3 region has 13 residues. Trimming left V 6 bases short and J 4 bases short, with 13 bases between. Germline CDR1 LGHDT, CDR2 YNNKEL (reference sequence). This clonotype showed up just a few times. Its antigen is as yet unknown. The sequence came from a girl aged 2-17 years with multiple sclerosis. Sequencing was carried out using blood. V is TRBV3-1 and J is TRBJ2-7, with D unresolved. The CDR3 sequence: CASRKGMEYEQYF. As DNA, the CDR3 is TGTGCCAGCAGGAAGGGTATGGAGTACGAGCAGTACTTC.